One sample yielded the 24 T cell receptor beta chains listed below, sequenced in a study of cytomegalovirus exposure and HLA in healthy donors (dated by TCRdb to about 2017). Library preparation was by the immunoSEQ multiplex PCR assay. For the multiplex PCR, a mixture combining 60 forward primers for TCR Vbeta segments and 13 reverse primers for TCR Jbeta segments was used. TCRdb's version of the immuneACCESS table is confined to in-frame rearrangements and falls short of the full clone set. An unresolved V gene accounts for under half of the shortfall where checked; the remainder is of unknown origin. This sample holds about 120,000 clones; 70% to 85% were observed only once. About 5% of the sample comes from the top ten. Input material: PBMCs. Every receptor here comes from a man aged 45-65 years in good health and CMV-seropositive.

This chain uses TRBV6-1 with TRBJ2-1; possibly TRBD2 for D (6 bases). The germline V and J ends were trimmed by 6 bases and 9 bases, with 21 bases remaining between them. CDR1 MNHNS and CDR2 SASEGT come from the germline V gene. This CDR3 has 15 residues. The CDR3 nucleotides read TGTGCCAGCAGGGGACCGGGACTCACAGGTGGTGAGCAGTTCTTC. Amino acids: CASRGPGLTGGEQFF.

The J gene is TRBJ1-1, the V gene TRBV6-5; TRBD1 aligns across 7 bases. J gave up 0 bases and V 2 bases, and 0 bases lay outside the gene matches. This CDR3 has 14 residues. Germline loops: CDR1 MNHEY, CDR2 SVGAGI. The CDR3 sequence is CASSYDRVNTEAFF. The DNA for the CDR3 is TGTGCCAGCAGTTACGACAGGGTGAACACTGAAGCTTTCTTT.

DNA for the CDR3: TGTGCCAGCAGCGCAGAACAGGGGACGGAGACCCAGTACTTC. Translation gives CASSAEQGTETQYF. This chain uses TRBV5-6 with TRBJ2-5, with 7 bases aligning to TRBD1. V lost 4 bases, J lost 5 bases, and 8 bases stayed unmatched. CDR3 size: 14 residues. Germline CDR1 is SGHDT and CDR2 is YYEEEE.

The rearrangement uses TRBV7-8 and TRBJ1-2; 8 nucleotides line up with TRBD1. Unmatched junction bases numbered 2, after V lost 5 bases and J lost 3 bases. The length of the CDR3 is 13 residues. Germline loops: CDR1 SGHVS, CDR2 FQNEAQ. The CDR3 loop reads CASSPQGDYGYTF. CDR3 coding DNA: TGTGCCAGCAGCCCACAGGGGGACTATGGCTACACCTTC.

This clone occurred a few times. This chain joins TRBV27 and TRBJ1-6; TRBD1 agrees at 8 bases. Germline V gene lookup returns CDR1 MNHEY and CDR2 SMNVEV (reference sequence). The CDR3 consists of 12 residues. The V gene end was trimmed by 4 bases and the J gene end by 12 bases; junction bases not matched to a gene: 2. CDR3 region: CASSYTGGPLHF. CDR3 DNA: TGTGCCAGCAGTTATACAGGGGGACCCCTCCACTTT.

The J gene is TRBJ1-2, the V gene TRBV19; 10 positions agree with TRBD1. Germline CDR1 reads LNHDA; CDR2 reads SQIVND (reference sequence). V shed 7 bases, J shed 2 bases, and the junction held 7 bases outside the gene matches. The CDR3 loop spans 15 amino acids. For the CDR3, the DNA is TGTGCCAGTAAATCAGGGACAGGGGCCAACTATGGCTACACCTTC. Translated, it gives CASKSGTGANYGYTF.

The chain has TRBV6-6 and TRBJ1-2, with D maybe TRBD1 (5 bases). The CDR3 is made up of 15 amino acids. CDR1 and CDR2 (germline): MNHNY, SVGAGI (reference sequence). Trimming pared 5 bases from V and 3 bases from J, leaving 16 bases between. The CDR3 sequence: CASSPLTTTDYGYTF. Here the CDR3 DNA reads TGTGCCAGCAGTCCCCTCACCACGACAGACTATGGCTACACCTTC.

This chain joins TRBV10-3 and TRBJ2-7; D possibly corresponds to TRBD1 (6 bases). The germline V gene encodes CDR1 ENHRY and CDR2 SYGVKD. Trimming pared 11 bases from V and 4 bases from J, leaving 18 bases between. CDR3 size: 13 residues. The CDR3 here is CAAGAGQRYEQYF. As DNA, the CDR3 is TGTGCCGCCGGCGCCGGACAGAGGTACGAGCAGTACTTC.

This chain uses TRBV9 with TRBJ2-1; 9 bases map to TRBD2. Germline lookup yields CDR1 SGDLS and CDR2 YYNGEE. The CDR3 runs 14 residues. The V segment lost 4 bases and the J segment 10 bases; nucleotides outside the gene matches: 9. The CDR3 nucleotides are TGTGCCAGCAGCCCAAGAGAGCTAGCGGGAGAGCAGTTCTTC. Protein product: CASSPRELAGEQFF.

The gene calls are TRBV7-9 and TRBJ2-5, with 7 bases matching TRBD1. V lost 4 bases and J lost 4; bases outside the gene matches: 6. This CDR3 is 14 amino acids long. Per the germline V gene, CDR1 is SEHNR and CDR2 is FQNEAQ (reference sequence). CDR3 loop: CASSSGRGRETQYF. CDR3 coding DNA: TGTGCCAGCAGCTCTGGAAGGGGGCGAGAGACCCAGTACTTC.

This rearrangement joins TRBV7-2 to TRBJ2-1; 7 nucleotides agree with TRBD1. The CDR3 is 13 amino acids. The trim removed 4 bases at V and 6 bases at J, leaving 3 bases unmatched. Germline CDR1 and CDR2: SGHTA and FQGNSA. The CDR3 bases are TGTGCCAGCAGCTCGCGACAGGGCAATGAGCAGTTCTTC. It specifies CASSSRQGNEQFF.

The CDR3 spells CASGLVGGGINTIYF. For the CDR3, the DNA is TGTGCTAGTGGTTTGGTAGGGGGCGGGATAAACACCATATATTTT. V and J are TRBV12-5 and TRBJ1-3; 7 bases match TRBD1. V lost 0 bases and J lost 6; bases outside the gene matches: 5. CDR1 is LGHNT, CDR2 FRNRAP, per germline. The CDR3 loop spans 15 amino acids.

The V gene is TRBV6-5, the J gene TRBJ2-7; 11 bases line up with TRBD1. The CDR3 length is 15 residues. The germline V gene has CDR1 MNHEY and CDR2 SVGAGI. V dropped 6 bases and J dropped 4; count of bases not matched to a gene: 8. The CDR3 sequence is CASRELGQGVYEQYF. Written as DNA, the CDR3 is TGTGCCAGCAGGGAACTGGGACAGGGGGTATACGAGCAGTACTTC.

The chain combines TRBV7-9 with TRBJ2-5; TRBD2 matches at 9 bases. In germline, CDR1 is SEHNR, CDR2 FQNEAQ (reference sequence). V dropped 1 base and J dropped 4; count of bases not matched to a gene: 1. The CDR3 is made up of 14 amino acids. CDR3 sequence reads: CASSLELAGETQYF. CDR3 DNA sequence: TGTGCCAGCAGCTTAGAACTAGCGGGAGAGACCCAGTACTTC.

This rearrangement joins TRBV5-4 to TRBJ1-1, with 12 bases identical to TRBD1. CDR1 is SGHNT, CDR2 YYREEE, per germline (reference sequence). Trimming removed 4 bases from V and 1 base from J; junction bases left unmatched: 8. The CDR3 has 17 residues. This CDR3 reads CASSNPGTGGSNTEAFF. The DNA for the CDR3 is TGTGCCAGCAGCAACCCCGGGACAGGGGGCTCGAACACTGAAGCTTTCTTT.

The chain uses TRBV30 and TRBJ1-5; 7 nucleotides agree with TRBD1. CDR3 length equals 13 residues. V trimming: 6 bases; J trimming: 9 bases; junction bases outside the gene matches: 11. Germline assignment: CDR1 GTSNPN and CDR2 SVGIG (reference sequence). CDR3 sequence: CACSQGGGGPQHF. The CDR3 nucleotides are TGTGCCTGCTCCCAGGGGGGTGGAGGGCCCCAGCATTTT.

This chain joins TRBV7-9 and TRBJ2-3, with D unclear. Per the germline V gene, CDR1 is SEHNR and CDR2 is FQNEAQ (reference sequence). The length of the CDR3 is 15 residues. With 3 bases removed from V and 2 bases from J, the gap between germline ends came to 12 bases. Here the CDR3 reads CASSLSLVLTDTQYF. The CDR3 DNA is TGTGCCAGCAGCTTGTCCCTAGTACTCACAGATACGCAGTATTTT.

Only a few counts were recorded for this clone. This sample includes further DNA sequences coding for the same CDR3. The chain carries TRBV6-5 and TRBJ1-2; tentatively, D is TRBD1 (5 bases). Deletions cut 2 bases from V and 4 bases from J, with 17 bases between. The length of the CDR3 is 16 residues. Germline V gene data show CDR1 as MNHEY and CDR2 as SVGAGI. The CDR3 sequence is CASSYLRTGGSYGYTF. The CDR3 DNA is TGTGCCAGCAGTTACCTACGAACCGGGGGGAGCTATGGCTACACCTTC.

This clone was detected a few times. This rearrangement joins TRBV4-3 to TRBJ2-5, with a weak D call TRBD2 (5 bases). The CDR3 totals 14 residues. Germline V gives CDR1 LGHNA, CDR2 YSLEER. The V end was cut by 3 bases, the J end by 7 bases, with 15 bases between. CDR3 protein: CASSHPPWAGTQYF. The CDR3 DNA sequence: TGCGCCAGCAGCCATCCACCTTGGGCGGGGACCCAGTACTTC.

V is TRBV6-1 and J is TRBJ2-1, with TRBD2 matching over 13 bases. The CDR3 has 15 residues. Germline V gene sequence: CDR1 MNHNS, CDR2 SASEGT. With V trimmed by 5 bases and J by 6 bases, 4 bases remained unmatched. The CDR3 protein is CASSRLAGGRNEQFF. The DNA of the CDR3 is TGTGCCAGCAGTCGACTAGCGGGGGGTCGCAATGAGCAGTTCTTC.

This clone was seen a single time. The chain carries TRBV10-3 and TRBJ2-7; 9 bases match TRBD1. The CDR3 loop spans 16 amino acids. CDR1 and CDR2 from the germline V gene are ENHRY and SYGVKD. The V gene end was trimmed by 0 bases and the J gene end by 9 bases; junction bases not matched to a gene: 12. The CDR3 nucleotides are TGTGCCATCAGTGAGTCGCCCCGGGACAGGGTTTCGCGGCAGTACTTC. Its protein is CAISESPRDRVSRQYF.

V usage is TRBV25-1 and J usage is TRBJ1-3; D unclear. Germline CDR1 reads MGHDK; CDR2 reads SYGVNS. V lost 7 bases, J lost 4 bases, and 14 bases lay in between. The length of the CDR3 is 14 residues. The CDR3 sequence: CASNEAGVGNTIYF. CDR3 in DNA: TGTGCCAGCAACGAGGCCGGGGTAGGAAACACCATATATTTT.

The chain employs TRBV25-1 and TRBJ1-4, with a possible D match to TRBD1 (5 bases). V lost 2 bases and J 10 bases, leaving 14 bases between the germline ends. The CDR3 extends over 14 amino acids. Germline V gene sequence: CDR1 MGHDK, CDR2 SYGVNS. The CDR3 protein is CASSETGGMGKLFF. As DNA, the CDR3 is TGTGCCAGCAGTGAAACCGGGGGGATGGGAAAACTGTTTTTT.

The chain is built from TRBV4-3 and TRBJ2-1; D not resolved. Germline lookup yields CDR1 LGHNA and CDR2 YSLEER. The CDR3 length is 12 residues. With 4 bases removed from V and 8 bases from J, the gap between germline ends came to 9 bases. The CDR3: CASSLTKDEQFF. CDR3 nucleotides: TGCGCCAGCAGCCTGACAAAGGATGAGCAGTTCTTC.